The rows below give T cell receptor beta chains drawn from one sample of a study of siplizumab effects on memory and regulatory T cells. TCRdb's table, derived via immunoSEQ multiplex PCR, lists solely in-frame clones and lacks some. The sample holds around 58,000 clones, around 78% seen once. The source material was memory CD4+ T cells sorted from blood. Every receptor here comes from a human donor in good health. Both conserved end residues are part of each CDR3. The D gene is left open where the match is weak. Clone sizes are given selectively: once, few, many, or a class where the clone is expanded.

clone_size: once; j_call: TRBJ2-7; v_call: TRBV30; d_call: .; cdr3_nt: TGTGCCTGGAGAGAGGTGGGGGCGGGAGTCTTCGAGCAGTACTTC; cdr3_aa: CAWREVGAGVFEQYF
clone_size: .; j_call: TRBJ2-1; v_call: TRBV12-5; d_call: .; cdr3_nt: TGTGCTAGTGGTTTAGTCTCAGCGGATTTAGGGCAGTTCTTC; cdr3_aa: CASGLVSADLGQFF
clone_size: .; j_call: TRBJ1-2; v_call: TRBV5-5; d_call: .; cdr3_nt: TGTGCCAGCAGCTTGCTCCCAGGGAAAGATGGCTACACCTTC; cdr3_aa: CASSLLPGKDGYTF
clone_size: .; j_call: TRBJ2-7; v_call: TRBV5-8; d_call: TRBD1; cdr3_nt: TGTGCCAGCAGCACCGGGACAGGGGGCTACGAGCAGTACTTC; cdr3_aa: CASSTGTGGYEQYF
clone_size: once; j_call: TRBJ1-2; v_call: TRBV18; d_call: .; cdr3_nt: TGTGCCAGCTCGAAGGACAGCTATGGCTACACCTTC; cdr3_aa: CASSKDSYGYTF
clone_size: .; j_call: TRBJ2-1; v_call: TRBV6-1; d_call: TRBD2; cdr3_nt: TGTGCCAGCACCCGTAGCGGGAGCGTTAGGAATGAGCAGTTCTTC; cdr3_aa: CASTRSGSVRNEQFF
clone_size: .; j_call: TRBJ1-1; v_call: TRBV5-1; d_call: .; cdr3_nt: TGCGCCAGCAGCCTATCGTGGGCGAACACTGAAGCTTTCTTT; cdr3_aa: CASSLSWANTEAFF
clone_size: .; j_call: TRBJ2-5; v_call: TRBV6-5; d_call: TRBD2; cdr3_nt: TGTGCCAGCAGTTCCCGAGCGGGATGGCAAGAGACCCAGTACTTC; cdr3_aa: CASSSRAGWQETQYF
clone_size: .; j_call: TRBJ2-7; v_call: TRBV2; d_call: .; cdr3_nt: TGTGCCGGGGGATCAGGGACGCGGCAGTACTTC; cdr3_aa: CAGGSGTRQYF
clone_size: .; j_call: TRBJ1-5; v_call: TRBV30; d_call: .; cdr3_nt: TGTGCCTGGAGGGGGGGTAACGGCAATCAGCCCCAGCATTTT; cdr3_aa: CAWRGGNGNQPQHF
clone_size: .; j_call: TRBJ1-2; v_call: TRBV5-1; d_call: TRBD1; cdr3_nt: TGCGCCAGCAGCTTGGCCCAGGGGGCGACCTCCTACACCTTC; cdr3_aa: CASSLAQGATSYTF
clone_size: .; j_call: TRBJ2-3; v_call: TRBV19; d_call: .; cdr3_nt: TGTGCCAGTAGTACAGGGTATGGCACAGATACGCAGTATTTT; cdr3_aa: CASSTGYGTDTQYF
clone_size: .; j_call: TRBJ2-5; v_call: TRBV5-4; d_call: .; cdr3_nt: TGTGCCAGCAGCTCCCACCGTGGCAGAAACCCTTCGGAGACCCAGTACTTC; cdr3_aa: CASSSHRGRNPSETQYF
clone_size: .; j_call: TRBJ2-5; v_call: TRBV6-6; d_call: TRBD2; cdr3_nt: TGTGCCAGCACCCCTGGGACTAGCGGAGAGACCCAGTACTTC; cdr3_aa: CASTPGTSGETQYF
clone_size: .; j_call: TRBJ1-4; v_call: TRBV10-3; d_call: .; cdr3_nt: TGTGCCATCAGTGACTCCTTCGACAGTCCCTCTAATGAAAAACTGTTTTTT; cdr3_aa: CAISDSFDSPSNEKLFF
clone_size: .; j_call: TRBJ2-7; v_call: TRBV2; d_call: .; cdr3_nt: TGTGCCAGCAGTGAAGGACAGGGAGGCTACGAGCAGTACTTC; cdr3_aa: CASSEGQGGYEQYF
clone_size: few; j_call: TRBJ1-1; v_call: TRBV30; d_call: TRBD1; cdr3_nt: TGTGCCTTGCGGACAGGGGTATCGAACACTGAAGCTTTCTTT; cdr3_aa: CALRTGVSNTEAFF
clone_size: .; j_call: TRBJ2-7; v_call: TRBV13; d_call: TRBD2; cdr3_nt: TGTGCCAGCAGCTTCCTAGCGGGGAACTTCTCCTACGAGCAGTACTTC; cdr3_aa: CASSFLAGNFSYEQYF
clone_size: once; j_call: TRBJ1-1; v_call: TRBV7-3; d_call: .; cdr3_nt: TGTGCCAGCAGCTCATCGGGGGAGACCACTGAAGCTTTCTTT; cdr3_aa: CASSSSGETTEAFF
clone_size: .; j_call: TRBJ1-4; v_call: TRBV2; d_call: .; cdr3_nt: TGTGCCAGCAGCGCAAGAGACAGGCCTAATGAAAAACTGTTTTTT; cdr3_aa: CASSARDRPNEKLFF
clone_size: .; j_call: TRBJ2-3; v_call: TRBV5-1; d_call: TRBD2; cdr3_nt: TGCGCCAGCAGCTTGGTTGGCGGGAGGGCCACAGATACGCAGTATTTT; cdr3_aa: CASSLVGGRATDTQYF
clone_size: .; j_call: TRBJ1-4; v_call: TRBV5-1; d_call: .; cdr3_nt: TGCGCCAGCAGCTTGCAACGGGGGGTGGATGAAAAACTGTTTTTT; cdr3_aa: CASSLQRGVDEKLFF
clone_size: .; j_call: TRBJ1-1; v_call: TRBV11-2; d_call: TRBD1; cdr3_nt: TGTGCCAGCAGCTCACCGATGACAGGGAGGAACACTGAAGCTTTCTTT; cdr3_aa: CASSSPMTGRNTEAFF
clone_size: .; j_call: TRBJ2-6; v_call: TRBV5-8; d_call: .; cdr3_nt: TGTGCCACCCCCCCCCTACAGGTCATGGGGTCTGGGGCCAACGTCCTGACTTTC; cdr3_aa: CATPPLQVMGSGANVLTF
clone_size: .; j_call: TRBJ1-1; v_call: TRBV18; d_call: TRBD1; cdr3_nt: TGTGCCAGCTCACCACTAGGTGACAGGGAAGTTGAAGCTTTCTTT; cdr3_aa: CASSPLGDREVEAFF
clone_size: .; j_call: TRBJ2-5; v_call: TRBV9; d_call: TRBD1; cdr3_nt: TGTGCCAGCAGCGTAGGGTCCAGGGGGCACCAAGAGACCCAGTACTTC; cdr3_aa: CASSVGSRGHQETQYF
clone_size: .; j_call: TRBJ1-5; v_call: TRBV7-8; d_call: TRBD1; cdr3_nt: TGTGCCAGCAGCTTTCAGGGGGCTAGTCAGCCCCAGCATTTT; cdr3_aa: CASSFQGASQPQHF
clone_size: .; j_call: TRBJ2-5; v_call: TRBV5-1; d_call: TRBD1; cdr3_nt: TGCGCCAGCAGCTTGAGGGACAGGAACCAAGAGACCCAGTACTTC; cdr3_aa: CASSLRDRNQETQYF
clone_size: .; j_call: TRBJ1-1; v_call: TRBV2; d_call: .; cdr3_nt: TGTGCCAGCAGCTACCGTGGGGGGCGGACGAACACTGAAGCTTTCTTT; cdr3_aa: CASSYRGGRTNTEAFF
clone_size: once; j_call: TRBJ2-1; v_call: TRBV9; d_call: TRBD2; cdr3_nt: TGTGCCAGCAGCGTCTCCCCCGCCGGACTAGGCCCCTACAATGAGCAGTTCTTC; cdr3_aa: CASSVSPAGLGPYNEQFF
clone_size: .; j_call: TRBJ1-1; v_call: TRBV18; d_call: .; cdr3_nt: TGTGCCAGCTCACCACCAGGTGGGAACACTGAAGCTTTCTTT; cdr3_aa: CASSPPGGNTEAFF
clone_size: .; j_call: TRBJ1-2; v_call: TRBV2; d_call: TRBD1; cdr3_nt: TGTGCCAGCTCTGAGGGGGCTCGTGGCTACACCTTC; cdr3_aa: CASSEGARGYTF
clone_size: .; j_call: TRBJ2-4; v_call: TRBV5-6; d_call: .; cdr3_nt: TGTGCCAGCAGCTTAACCCGGACGCTAGCCAAAAACATTCAGTACTTC; cdr3_aa: CASSLTRTLAKNIQYF
clone_size: .; j_call: TRBJ1-3; v_call: TRBV19; d_call: .; cdr3_nt: TGTGCCAGTAAGGACAGCGGTTCTGGAAACACCATATATTTT; cdr3_aa: CASKDSGSGNTIYF
clone_size: .; j_call: TRBJ2-3; v_call: TRBV14; d_call: .; cdr3_nt: TGTGCCAGCAGCCGTTACCTCAGGGGCCCTCCCCCAGATACGCAGTATTTT; cdr3_aa: CASSRYLRGPPPDTQYF
clone_size: .; j_call: TRBJ1-1; v_call: TRBV6-1; d_call: .; cdr3_nt: TGTGCCAGCAGTGAAGCAGGGATGGACACTGAAGCTTTCTTT; cdr3_aa: CASSEAGMDTEAFF
clone_size: .; j_call: TRBJ1-1; v_call: TRBV14; d_call: .; cdr3_nt: TGTGCCAGCAGCCAGAACATTAGGGGCTCTGAAGCTTTCTTT; cdr3_aa: CASSQNIRGSEAFF
clone_size: .; j_call: TRBJ1-6; v_call: TRBV7-2; d_call: .; cdr3_nt: TGTGCCAGCAGCTTATGGCGGATGGGGCAGCCGGCTAGGAATTCACCCCTCCACTTT; cdr3_aa: CASSLWRMGQPARNSPLHF
clone_size: .; j_call: TRBJ2-7; v_call: TRBV28; d_call: .; cdr3_nt: TGTGCCAGCAGTTTATTTCGGGATACTTCCTACGAGCAGTACTTC; cdr3_aa: CASSLFRDTSYEQYF
clone_size: .; j_call: TRBJ2-5; v_call: TRBV7-9; d_call: .; cdr3_nt: TGTGCCAGCAGCTTCGGGACGGGGCAAGAGACCCAGTACTTC; cdr3_aa: CASSFGTGQETQYF
clone_size: .; j_call: TRBJ1-2; v_call: TRBV6-6; d_call: .; cdr3_nt: TGTGCCAGCAGTTACTCGGACACTGACTATGGCTACACCTTC; cdr3_aa: CASSYSDTDYGYTF
clone_size: .; j_call: TRBJ2-3; v_call: TRBV19; d_call: .; cdr3_nt: TGTGCCAGTAGTGTAGGGACAACTAGCACAGATACGCAGTATTTT; cdr3_aa: CASSVGTTSTDTQYF
clone_size: .; j_call: TRBJ1-6; v_call: TRBV5-6; d_call: .; cdr3_nt: TGTGCCAGCAGCCCTGGACAGTATAATTCACCCCTCCACTTT; cdr3_aa: CASSPGQYNSPLHF
clone_size: .; j_call: TRBJ1-2; v_call: TRBV2; d_call: .; cdr3_nt: TGTGCCAGCAGTGAGGTCCCTGTCAATGGCTACACCTTC; cdr3_aa: CASSEVPVNGYTF
clone_size: .; j_call: TRBJ1-3; v_call: TRBV2; d_call: .; cdr3_nt: TGTGCCAGCTCCGGGACTTCCTCTGGAAACACCATATATTTT; cdr3_aa: CASSGTSSGNTIYF
clone_size: .; j_call: TRBJ2-3; v_call: TRBV30; d_call: .; cdr3_nt: TGTGCCTGGAAAGAGACGGAGCTCACAGATACGCAGTATTTT; cdr3_aa: CAWKETELTDTQYF
clone_size: .; j_call: TRBJ2-5; v_call: TRBV5-1; d_call: TRBD1; cdr3_nt: TGCGCCAGCAGCTTGTCGGACAGGGTCAGTTCGGAGACCCAGTACTTC; cdr3_aa: CASSLSDRVSSETQYF
clone_size: .; j_call: TRBJ1-4; v_call: TRBV5-1; d_call: .; cdr3_nt: TGCGCCAGCAGCCCAGGGAGGACTAATGAAAAACTGTTTTTT; cdr3_aa: CASSPGRTNEKLFF
clone_size: .; j_call: TRBJ2-3; v_call: TRBV5-1; d_call: .; cdr3_nt: TGCGCCAGCGGAACAGGGTCAGATACGCAGTATTTT; cdr3_aa: CASGTGSDTQYF
clone_size: few; j_call: TRBJ1-6; v_call: TRBV7-3; d_call: .; cdr3_nt: TGTGCCAGCAGCGCTACTCCGGGGCGCCCCCTCCACTTT; cdr3_aa: CASSATPGRPLHF
clone_size: .; j_call: TRBJ1-1; v_call: TRBV7-2; d_call: .; cdr3_nt: TGTGCCAGCAGCTTTCAAGCGAACACTGAAGCTTTCTTT; cdr3_aa: CASSFQANTEAFF
clone_size: .; j_call: TRBJ2-1; v_call: TRBV7-2; d_call: TRBD1; cdr3_nt: TGTGCCAGCAGCCCTGACAGGGACCCCTACAATGAGCAGTTCTTC; cdr3_aa: CASSPDRDPYNEQFF
clone_size: .; j_call: TRBJ2-7; v_call: TRBV5-1; d_call: TRBD1; cdr3_nt: TGCGCCAGCAGGGGAAGCCCCGGGACAGGGGGCCACGAGCAGTACTTC; cdr3_aa: CASRGSPGTGGHEQYF
clone_size: .; j_call: TRBJ2-1; v_call: TRBV10-3; d_call: TRBD1; cdr3_nt: TGTGCCATCAGTGAGGACAGGGCGACCTACAATGAGCAGTTCTTC; cdr3_aa: CAISEDRATYNEQFF
clone_size: .; j_call: TRBJ1-5; v_call: TRBV4-2; d_call: .; cdr3_nt: TGTGCCAGCAGCTTGGAACCCGGCAATCAGCCCCAGCATTTT; cdr3_aa: CASSLEPGNQPQHF
clone_size: .; j_call: TRBJ2-3; v_call: TRBV5-1; d_call: TRBD2; cdr3_nt: TGCGCCAGCAGCTTGGCAGCGGGAGTCACAGATACGCAGTATTTT; cdr3_aa: CASSLAAGVTDTQYF
clone_size: .; j_call: TRBJ2-2; v_call: TRBV5-1; d_call: TRBD1; cdr3_nt: TGCGCCAGCAGCCCCGGGACAGCCGGGGAGCTGTTTTTT; cdr3_aa: CASSPGTAGELFF
clone_size: .; j_call: TRBJ2-5; v_call: TRBV11-2; d_call: TRBD2; cdr3_nt: TGTGCCAGCAGCTTAGTCGCTGGAGCGGGGGGCGGCCGGGAGACCCAGTACTTC; cdr3_aa: CASSLVAGAGGGRETQYF
clone_size: .; j_call: TRBJ1-5; v_call: TRBV7-6; d_call: TRBD1; cdr3_nt: TGTGCCAGCAGCTCGGGACAGGGAGGCCAGCCCCAGCATTTT; cdr3_aa: CASSSGQGGQPQHF